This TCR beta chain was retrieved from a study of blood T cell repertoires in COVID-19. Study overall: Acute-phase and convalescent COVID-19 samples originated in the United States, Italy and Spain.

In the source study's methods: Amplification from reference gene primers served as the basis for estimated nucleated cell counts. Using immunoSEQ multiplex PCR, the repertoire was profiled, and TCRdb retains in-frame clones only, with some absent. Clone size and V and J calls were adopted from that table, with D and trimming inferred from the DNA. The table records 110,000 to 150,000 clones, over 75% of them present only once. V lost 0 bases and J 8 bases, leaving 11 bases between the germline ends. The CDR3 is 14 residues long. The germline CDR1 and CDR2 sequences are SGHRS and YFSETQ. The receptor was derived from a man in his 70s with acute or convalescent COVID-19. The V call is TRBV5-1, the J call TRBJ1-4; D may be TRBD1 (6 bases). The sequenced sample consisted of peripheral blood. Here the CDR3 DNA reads TGCGCCAGCAGCTTGGGGGCGCAGGGGGAAAAACTGTTTTTT. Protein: CASSLGAQGEKLFF.